Listed below are T cell receptor beta chains from one sample, sequenced in a study of T cells after yellow fever vaccination. TCRdb used MiXCR to reprocess the 5' RACE reads, holding one entry per CDR3 protein. Of 250,000 to 350,000 distinct CDR3 sequences in the sample, 6.8% were seen once. The sample consisted of PBMCs, taken about 41 days after the first yellow fever vaccination. These TCRs come from a man between 18 and 29 years old who received the YFV17D yellow fever vaccine. CDR3s include the opening cysteine and the closing phenylalanine or tryptophan. The D gene is left open where the match is weak. Only part of the rows carry a size: once, few, many, or a class if the clone is expanded.

clone_size	j_call	v_call	d_call	cdr3_nt	cdr3_aa
-	TRBJ2-1	TRBV7-2	-	TGTGCCAGCAGCCGGACCGGCATTGAGCAGTTCTTC	CASSRTGIEQFF
few	TRBJ1-2	TRBV20-1	TRBD1	TGCAGTGCTAGGCCCACCCCCGGGACAGCCGTCCATCACAACTATGGCTACACCTTC	CSARPTPGTAVHHNYGYTF
few	TRBJ2-2	TRBV20-1	-	TGCAGTGCTAGAGAGCCCTTACAGTGGGGCGGGGAGCTGTTTTTT	CSAREPLQWGGELFF
few	TRBJ2-5	TRBV12-3/TRBV12-4	TRBD2	TGTGCCAGCAGTTTGGGAGGAGCGGGGACTAGCGGGCGGAGAGAAGAGACCCAGTACTTC	CASSLGGAGTSGRREETQYF
-	TRBJ2-5	TRBV5-1	-	TGCGCCAGCAGCTTGTCTGGGACGAAACAAGAGACCCAGTACTTC	CASSLSGTKQETQYF
few	TRBJ2-5	TRBV5-4	TRBD1	TGTGCCAGCAGCTTGTGGGACAGCGAGACCCAGTACTTC	CASSLWDSETQYF
-	TRBJ2-1	TRBV11-2	TRBD2	TGTGCTAGCAGCTTAGAGCTAGCGGGGGACTACAATGAGCAGTTCTTC	CASSLELAGDYNEQFF
-	TRBJ1-2	TRBV7-9	-	TGTGCCAGCAGCTTACGGGGGCCCAACCTCGGGAACTATGGCTACACCTTC	CASSLRGPNLGNYGYTF
-	TRBJ1-2	TRBV20-1	-	TGCAGTGCTAGAGACCGCTTTGGGACCGCGAACTATGGCTACACCTTC	CSARDRFGTANYGYTF
-	TRBJ2-1	TRBV5-4	TRBD1	TGTGCCAGCAGCCGCCGGGACAGGGGCAATGAGCAGTTCTTC	CASSRRDRGNEQFF
-	TRBJ2-5	TRBV4-2	-	TGTGCCAGCAGCCAAGATGACGGGGGGCCGGGTGAGACCCAGTACTTC	CASSQDDGGPGETQYF
-	TRBJ2-3	TRBV18	-	TGTGCCAGCTCACCGACCTTCGGGGGCACAGATACGCAGTATTTT	CASSPTFGGTDTQYF
few	TRBJ2-5	TRBV5-1	TRBD2	TGCGCCAGCAGCTTGTGGCGGGGGGCTCAAGAGACCCAGTACTTC	CASSLWRGAQETQYF
-	TRBJ2-7	TRBV6-1	-	TGTGCCAGCAGGGGAGCGGGCAGGTCCTACGAGCAGTACTTC	CASRGAGRSYEQYF
few	TRBJ2-3	TRBV15	-	TGTGCCACCAGCAGAGGTGGGGGACCGCAGCCCCTCCCAGATACGCAGTATTTT	CATSRGGGPQPLPDTQYF
few	TRBJ2-3	TRBV5-1	-	TGCGCCAGCAACACGGACAGATTCGATACGCAGTATTTT	CASNTDRFDTQYF
many	TRBJ2-1	TRBV29-1	TRBD2	TGCAGCGTTGGGGGACTAGTAGGGGCTGAGCAGTTCTTC	CSVGGLVGAEQFF
few	TRBJ1-1	TRBV6-1	TRBD1	TGTGCCAGCAGTGAACTCACAGGGGCTGAAGCTTTCTTT	CASSELTGAEAFF
-	TRBJ2-2	TRBV7-9	-	TGTGCCATCCAAGGGCGGGCGAACACCGGGGAGCTGTTTTTT	CAIQGRANTGELFF
few	TRBJ2-1	TRBV7-6	-	TGTGCCAGCAGCTCTCGGGGGGCGGAGGTGCAGTTCTTC	CASSSRGAEVQFF
few	TRBJ2-4	TRBV19	-	TGTGCCAGTAGTATCGGGCTATTCGCCCTAGCCAAAAACATTCAGTACTTC	CASSIGLFALAKNIQYF
many	TRBJ2-2	TRBV4-3	-	TGCGCCAGCAGCCTCATGGGGGGGGAGCTGTTTTTT	CASSLMGGELFF
many	TRBJ1-1	TRBV18	-	TGTGCCAGCCCCGAGCAGGAGGGCACTGAAGCTTTCTTT	CASPEQEGTEAFF
few	TRBJ2-5	TRBV28	TRBD1	TGTGCCAGCAGTACCGCAGGGGGTCGAGAGACCCAGTACTTC	CASSTAGGRETQYF
-	TRBJ2-1	TRBV20-1	TRBD1	TGCAGTGCTGGTCCTGGACAGGGGGCTTTGAATGAGCAGTTCTTC	CSAGPGQGALNEQFF
few	TRBJ2-1	TRBV20-1	-	TGCAGTGCTAGACCCCTCACGCGGTCCTACAATGAGCAGTTCTTC	CSARPLTRSYNEQFF
many	TRBJ2-2	TRBV5-1	-	TGCGCCAGCAGCTTGGCCCCGAACACCGGGGAGCTGTTTTTT	CASSLAPNTGELFF
few	TRBJ1-1	TRBV18	-	TGTGCCAGTAAACCTCAGGGAGCCACTGAAGCTTTCTTT	CASKPQGATEAFF
-	TRBJ2-5	TRBV29-1	-	TGCAGCGTCAGGTACCAAGAGACCCAGTACTTC	CSVRYQETQYF
-	TRBJ2-3	TRBV5-6	-	TGTGCCAGCAGCTTGCTCGGCAGGGGTTTAACGCAGTATTTT	CASSLLGRGLTQYF
-	TRBJ1-4	TRBV12-3/TRBV12-4	-	TGTGCCAGCAGTTTGCAGGGGCGGGAGGAAAAACTGTTTTTT	CASSLQGREEKLFF
-	TRBJ1-1	TRBV27	-	TGTGCCAGCAGATTCCAGGGCAGTGACACTGAAGCTTTCTTT	CASRFQGSDTEAFF
few	TRBJ2-1	TRBV4-1	-	TGCGCCAGCAGCCAAGGTGCAGTTACTGAGCAGTTCTTC	CASSQGAVTEQFF
-	TRBJ2-3	TRBV4-3	-	TGCGCCAGCAGCCAACGTTCCGGGTCTAGCACAGATACGCAGTATTTT	CASSQRSGSSTDTQYF
many	TRBJ1-2	TRBV6-2/TRBV6-3	TRBD1	TGTGCCAGCAGTTACTCCCCCATCGACAGGGTTTCTGGCTACACCTTC	CASSYSPIDRVSGYTF
many	TRBJ2-3	TRBV6-1	-	TGTGCCAGCAGACTACGGCCCCAGTCAAGTACGCAGTATTTT	CASRLRPQSSTQYF
few	TRBJ2-3	TRBV7-2	TRBD2	TGTGCCAGCAGCCCCATACTTAGCGGGGGCAAGGGTACGCAGTATTTT	CASSPILSGGKGTQYF
few	TRBJ2-1	TRBV20-1	TRBD2	TGCAGTGCTCCTCGGGCGGGGGGAGGTAATGAGCAGTTCTTC	CSAPRAGGGNEQFF
many	TRBJ2-3	TRBV28	-	TGTGCCAGCAGTTTACCCGTCTCAGGGACAGATACGCAGTATTTT	CASSLPVSGTDTQYF
-	TRBJ1-4	TRBV6-5	TRBD1	TGTGCCAGCAGTTACCAGCAGGGGGATCTTGAAAAACTGTTTTTT	CASSYQQGDLEKLFF
-	TRBJ1-4	TRBV4-1	-	TGCGCCAGCAGCCAATGGCGGGCTGAAAAACTGTTTTTT	CASSQWRAEKLFF
-	TRBJ1-6	TRBV7-2	-	TGTGCCAGCAGCCGAGGGCAGGGTTTGAATTCACCCCTCCACTTT	CASSRGQGLNSPLHF
-	TRBJ2-7	TRBV6-2/TRBV6-3	-	TGTGCCAGCAGTTACTCGACTACCCTCTACGAGCAGTACTTC	CASSYSTTLYEQYF
few	TRBJ1-5	TRBV2	-	TGTGCCAGCAGGGGTCCGGGAAGCAATCAGCCCCAGCATTTT	CASRGPGSNQPQHF
few	TRBJ2-3	TRBV18	TRBD2	TGTGCCAGCTCACCACCGACAAGCGGGGGGGCTGGAGATACGCAGTATTTT	CASSPPTSGGAGDTQYF
few	TRBJ2-3	TRBV4-1	TRBD1	TGCGCCAGCAGCCAAGTGGGCCAGGGGGCCGATACGCAGTATTTT	CASSQVGQGADTQYF
many	TRBJ2-5	TRBV7-2	-	TGTGCCAGCAGCGCCCGCGGGTGGGGCCAAGAGACCCAGTACTTC	CASSARGWGQETQYF
few	TRBJ2-2	TRBV5-1	TRBD1	TGCGCCAGCAGCCGGACAGGGGGGCTCACCGGGGAGCTGTTTTTT	CASSRTGGLTGELFF
few	TRBJ2-5	TRBV2	-	TGTGCCAGTGCCCTGACGACAGGAGGGGAGACCCAGTACTTC	CASALTTGGETQYF
many	TRBJ1-2	TRBV6-6	-	TGTGCCAGCAGTTCGGCGGTTAACTATGGCTACACCTTC	CASSSAVNYGYTF
-	TRBJ2-3	TRBV9	TRBD2	TGTGCCAGCACCGGACCCGGGGGAGGGGAAGATACGCAGTATTTT	CASTGPGGGEDTQYF
few	TRBJ1-1	TRBV7-2	-	TGTGCCAGCAGCCTCTCAGAGGGGATTGAAGCTTTCTTT	CASSLSEGIEAFF
-	TRBJ1-1	TRBV9	TRBD1	TGTGCCAGCAGCGTACGACAGGGAGGTGAAGCTTTCTTT	CASSVRQGGEAFF
-	TRBJ2-7	TRBV28	TRBD1	TGTGCCAGCAGCGGTGCAGACAGGGCCTACGAGCAGTACTTC	CASSGADRAYEQYF
-	TRBJ2-7	TRBV20-1	-	TGCAGTGCTAACTTTCTCGGCGAGCAGTACTTC	CSANFLGEQYF
many	TRBJ2-1	TRBV5-1	-	TGCGCCAGCAGCCTTGAGATACCTTACAATGAGCAGTTCTTC	CASSLEIPYNEQFF
-	TRBJ2-5	TRBV29-1	-	TGCAGCGTTGCGGCGCACGTCCAGGAGACCCAGTACTTC	CSVAAHVQETQYF
-	TRBJ2-3	TRBV20-1	-	TGCAGTGCTAGAGATCTTGGAGGCAGGGAGACAGATACGCAGTATTTT	CSARDLGGRETDTQYF
many	TRBJ2-1	TRBV5-1	TRBD1	TGCGCCAGCAGCCTCCGGGGGACAGGGGACAATGAGCAGTTCTTC	CASSLRGTGDNEQFF